Listed here are 19 T cell receptor beta chains from one sample, sequenced in a study of shared clonotypes between healthy human individuals. TCRdb's table, derived via immunoSEQ multiplex PCR, lists solely in-frame clones and lacks some. The top ten hold roughly 0.36% of the sample, which has 2 million to 2.5 million clones, over 85% seen once. The specimen was naive CD4+ T cells from PBMCs. Subset given: CD45RA+ positively selected. The receptor set was obtained from a man in his late teens or twenties in good health. Some clones in this sample may be carry-over from other donors' samples.

A single count supports this clone. The chain links TRBV5-4 to TRBJ2-1; the match to TRBD2 covers 9 bases. With 0 bases clipped from V and 10 bases from J, the junction kept 8 bases outside the gene matches. CDR1 is SGHNT and CDR2 is YYREEE in the germline V gene (reference sequence). The CDR3 has 15 amino acids. The CDR3: CASSLASAGGREQFF. The CDR3 DNA is TGTGCCAGCAGCTTGGCTTCAGCGGGAGGAAGGGAGCAGTTCTTC.

The V call is TRBV30, the J call TRBJ1-1; a possible D gene is TRBD1 (5 bases). This CDR3 has 13 residues. Deletions cut 1 base from V and 4 bases from J, with 10 bases between. CDR1 is GTSNPN, CDR2 SVGIG, per germline (reference sequence). The CDR3 DNA reads as TGTGCCTGGAGTGCTGGGACGATCACTGAAGCTTTCTTT. Translating gives CAWSAGTITEAFF.

The J gene is TRBJ2-3, the V gene TRBV5-6, with D tentatively TRBD1 (6 bases). Germline-derived CDR1 and CDR2 are SGHDT and YYEEEE. V lost 4 bases and J lost 4, with 10 bases in between. The length of the CDR3 is 13 residues. CDR3 sequence reads: CASSQGGADTQYF. For the CDR3, the DNA is TGTGCCAGCAGCCAAGGGGGAGCAGATACGCAGTATTTT.

The J gene is TRBJ2-7, the V gene TRBV5-4; maybe TRBD1 (6 bases). Germline V gene sequence: CDR1 SGHNT, CDR2 YYREEE (reference sequence). V gave up 6 bases and J gave up 5 bases, with 24 bases separating them. The CDR3 is made up of 16 amino acids. Written as DNA, the CDR3 is TGTGCCAGCACCCCCCCAGGGACCAGGGGAATCCACGAGCAGTACTTC. This encodes CASTPPGTRGIHEQYF.

This clone occurred a few times. In nucleotides, the CDR3 is TGTGCCGTAAGTCGGGACGCCACTGAAGCTTTCTTT. Amino acid sequence: CAVSRDATEAFF. This chain uses TRBV7-8 with TRBJ1-1; possible D gene TRBD1, 5 bases. CDR1 and CDR2 from the germline V gene are SGHVS and FQNEAQ. Trimming removed 11 bases at V and 4 bases at J, with 14 bases between. The CDR3 extends over 12 amino acids.

This clone was observed a single time. This CDR3 reads CASSKGLADEQYF. The CDR3 nucleotides read TGCGCCAGCAGCAAGGGACTAGCGGACGAGCAGTACTTC. The rearrangement joins TRBV5-1 to TRBJ2-7, with 11 bases lining up with TRBD2. With 4 bases clipped from V and 5 bases from J, the junction kept 2 bases outside the gene matches. There are 13 residues in the CDR3. Looked up from germline, CDR1 is SGHRS and CDR2 is YFSETQ.

This chain joins TRBV4-3 and TRBJ2-3; 7 nucleotides align to TRBD2. The CDR3 consists of 15 residues. V gave up 4 bases and J gave up 0 bases; unmatched junction bases: 4. Looked up from germline, CDR1 is LGHNA and CDR2 is YSLEER. The CDR3, as DNA: TGCGCCAGCAGCCGACTAGCAAGTAGCACAGATACGCAGTATTTT. Translation gives CASSRLASSTDTQYF.

The gene calls are TRBV18 and TRBJ2-3; D is unclear. The germline V gene has CDR1 KGHSH and CDR2 LQKENI. CDR3 length equals 15 residues. Trimming took off 3 bases at V and 5 bases at J, with 15 bases between the two ends. The CDR3 region is CASSPLGPVGDTQYF. In DNA form, the CDR3 reads TGTGCCAGCTCACCTTTAGGACCTGTTGGAGATACGCAGTATTTT.

The genes are TRBV29-1 and TRBJ1-1; 7 bases are shared with TRBD1. The CDR3 consists of 14 residues. Germline CDR1 SQVTM, CDR2 ANQGSEA. Trimming took 7 bases from V and 3 from J; bases not matched to a gene: 11. CDR3 in DNA: TGCAGCGCGAACAGGGGCGCGGCCGACACTGAAGCTTTCTTT. It translates to CSANRGAADTEAFF.

The chain carries TRBV28 and TRBJ2-5; D possibly corresponds to TRBD2 (5 bases). With 5 bases removed from V and 5 bases from J, the gap between germline ends came to 21 bases. Germline V CDR1 and CDR2: MDHEN, SYDVKM. The length of the CDR3 is 16 residues. CDR3 loop: CASSPAGEEGTETQYF. The CDR3 DNA follows: TGTGCCAGCAGTCCTGCCGGAGAAGAGGGCACGGAGACCCAGTACTTC.

This sequence joins TRBV9 and TRBJ2-2; D might be TRBD2 (6 bases). Trimming pared 4 bases from V and 4 bases from J, leaving 14 bases between. Germline V gives CDR1 SGDLS, CDR2 YYNGEE. This CDR3 spans 15 amino acids. The DNA of the CDR3 is TGTGCCAGCAGCTCTGCGGGATGGGGCACCGGGGAGCTGTTTTTT. Protein sequence: CASSSAGWGTGELFF.

CDR3 sequence reads: CASSSLTSGRIEQFF. CDR3 nucleotides: TGTGCCAGCAGCTCACTAACTAGCGGGAGGATCGAGCAGTTCTTC. The chain employs TRBV7-3 and TRBJ2-1; 12 bases are a match to TRBD2. Germline trimming cut 4 bases from V and 10 bases from J; bases unmatched to any gene: 8. The germline gives CDR1 SGHTA, CDR2 FQGTGA. This CDR3 comprises 15 residues.

V gene TRBV5-1 combines with J gene TRBJ2-1; 12 bases align to TRBD2. The J segment lost 0 bases and the V segment lost 3 bases, leaving 1 base of the junction unmatched. Germline CDR1 reads SGHRS; CDR2 reads YFSETQ. The CDR3 contains 16 residues. Here the CDR3 DNA reads TGCGCCAGCAGCTCGGGACTAGCGGGCTCCTACAATGAGCAGTTCTTC. Its translation: CASSSGLAGSYNEQFF.

The gene calls are TRBV5-1 and TRBJ1-2; D is unclear. V lost 5 bases to trimming and J lost 6 bases, with 23 bases between them. This CDR3 is 16 amino acids long. Looked up from germline, CDR1 is SGHRS and CDR2 is YFSETQ. In DNA form, the CDR3 reads TGCGCCAGCAGTAAAGGATTAGGAGCCGCCGATAATGGCTACACCTTC. Translating gives CASSKGLGAADNGYTF. Full variable domain (remainder filled in from reference TRBV5-1 and TRBJ1-2): KAGVTQTPRYLIKTRGQQVTLSCSPISGHRSVSWYQQTPGQGLQFLFEYFSETQRNKGNFPGRFSGRQFSNSRSEMNVSTLELGDSALYLCASSKGLGAADNGYTFGSGTRLTVV.

The chain joins TRBV19 to TRBJ1-2; D call uncertain. The germline CDR1 and CDR2 sequences are LNHDA and SQIVND (reference sequence). Trimming removed 5 bases at V and 3 bases at J, with 13 bases between. This CDR3 spans 14 amino acids. CDR3 bases: TGTGCCAGTAGTCCCACAGTAAATCACTATGGCTACACCTTC. Translated: CASSPTVNHYGYTF.

The chain uses TRBV30 and TRBJ1-3; D is undetermined. Per the germline V gene, CDR1 is GTSNPN and CDR2 is SVGIG (reference sequence). The V gene lost 0 bases and the J gene lost 1 base, with 10 bases spanning the gap. This CDR3 is 15 amino acids long. The CDR3 is CAWSVRRPSGNTIYF. The CDR3 bases are TGTGCCTGGAGTGTTCGGCGTCCGTCTGGAAACACCATATATTTT.

The chain joins TRBV2 to TRBJ2-1, with 7 bases lining up with TRBD2. Germline CDR1 SNHLY, CDR2 FYNNEI. Trimming at V came to 5 bases and at J to 4 bases, leaving 8 bases not matched to a gene. CDR3 length equals 15 residues. CDR3 coding DNA: TGTGCCAGCAGTCCCCCTAGCGGAGTTTACAATGAGCAGTTCTTC. It codes for CASSPPSGVYNEQFF.

The V gene is TRBV13, the J gene TRBJ2-7; 9 bases are shared with TRBD2. CDR1 and CDR2 from the germline V gene are PRHDT and FYEKMQ (reference sequence). The CDR3 extends over 17 amino acids. The V and J ends lost 0 bases and 0 bases, in that order; junction bases with no gene match: 6. CDR3 amino acids: CASSLGHRLAASYEQYF. For the CDR3, the DNA is TGTGCCAGCAGCTTAGGCCACCGACTAGCGGCCTCCTACGAGCAGTACTTC.

The J gene is TRBJ2-2, the V gene TRBV5-1; tentative D call: TRBD1 (6 bases). The ends were cut back, 1 base at V and 6 bases at J, with 13 bases in the middle. CDR3 size: 15 residues. Germline CDR1 SGHRS, CDR2 YFSETQ. CDR3 in DNA: TGCGCCAGCAGCTTGCCCCCACACAGGGCCGGGGAGCTGTTTTTT. As protein: CASSLPPHRAGELFF.